The 21 T cell receptor beta chains given below trace back to one sample, sequenced in a study of blood T cell repertoires in COVID-19. Sequencing used immunoSEQ multiplex PCR; TCRdb keeps in-frame clones, though not all of them. The sample includes a few hundred thousand clones, approximately 85% of them seen just once. Sequenced input: PBMCs or T cells enriched from blood (not recorded which). The receptor set was obtained from a woman aged 30 to 39 who had recovered from COVID-19.

This chain uses TRBV18 with TRBJ2-2; D remains unclear. The CDR3 sequence is 15 residues long. Germline CDR1 is KGHSH and CDR2 is LQKENI. Deletions cut 8 bases from V and 0 bases from J, with 13 bases between. The CDR3 region has the DNA TGTGCCAGCCCCATCCCCGGAGCGAACACCGGGGAGCTGTTTTTT. Protein: CASPIPGANTGELFF.

This rearrangement joins TRBV18 to TRBJ1-4, with D unclear. This CDR3 spans 15 amino acids. CDR1 and CDR2 (germline): KGHSH, LQKENI. Deletions cut 1 base from V and 11 bases from J, with 17 bases between. The chain's CDR3 is CASSPQGGLAGKLFF. The CDR3 bases are TGTGCCAGCTCACCACAAGGAGGCCTGGCTGGGAAACTGTTTTTT.

This sequence joins TRBV28 and TRBJ2-1, with TRBD1 identical over 10 bases. Germline trimming cut 6 bases from V and 7 bases from J; bases unmatched to any gene: 9. CDR1 MDHEN and CDR2 SYDVKM come from the germline V gene. The CDR3 loop spans 15 amino acids. This CDR3 is CASRTPGQGRNEQFF. CDR3 DNA: TGTGCCAGCAGAACTCCGGGACAGGGGAGGAATGAGCAGTTCTTC.

This chain uses TRBV19 with TRBJ2-3; TRBD2 agrees at 10 bases. The CDR3 sequence is 16 residues long. The V gene end was trimmed by 5 bases and the J gene end by 2 bases; junction bases not matched to a gene: 7. The germline V gene has CDR1 LNHDA and CDR2 SQIVND (reference sequence). The CDR3 sequence: CASSPSLAGPTDTQYF. The DNA of the CDR3 is TGTGCCAGTAGTCCCTCACTAGCGGGACCCACAGATACGCAGTATTTT.

This clone was seen a handful of times. V gene TRBV14 combines with J gene TRBJ1-6; 10 bases match TRBD1. The germline V gene encodes CDR1 SGHDN and CDR2 FVKESK. The V gene end was trimmed by 4 bases and the J gene end by 10 bases; junction bases not matched to a gene: 4. The CDR3 runs to 14 residues. The CDR3 reads CASSLTGGISPLHF. The CDR3 nucleotides are TGTGCCAGCAGCCTGACAGGGGGCATATCACCCCTCCACTTT.

The J gene is TRBJ1-5, the V gene TRBV9; 9 positions agree with TRBD1. This CDR3 is built from 16 residues. Trimming took 1 base from V and 5 from J; bases not matched to a gene: 7. Germline loops: CDR1 SGDLS, CDR2 YYNGEE. For the CDR3, the DNA is TGTGCCAGCAGCGTATCCCCAGACAGGGGGGATCAGCCCCAGCATTTT. Residues: CASSVSPDRGDQPQHF.

The rearrangement joins TRBV30 to TRBJ1-5; D possibly corresponds to TRBD1 (5 bases). Trimming removed 5 bases at V and 8 bases at J, with 19 bases between. The V gene's germline CDR1 is GTSNPN and CDR2 SVGIG (reference sequence). This CDR3 has 14 residues. The CDR3 here is CAWSQALGRKPQHF. The DNA for the CDR3 is TGTGCCTGGTCACAGGCTTTGGGTAGAAAGCCCCAGCATTTT.

The chain's CDR3 is CASRGRGSRTEAFF. The CDR3 DNA is TGCGCCAGCAGAGGCAGGGGGAGTCGTACTGAAGCTTTCTTT. The rearrangement joins TRBV5-1 to TRBJ1-1; 7 nucleotides align to TRBD1. J was trimmed by 5 bases and V by 5 bases; bases with no gene match: 9. Germline V gives CDR1 SGHRS, CDR2 YFSETQ. The length of the CDR3 is 14 residues. Together with reference TRBV5-1 and TRBJ1-1, the CDR3 gives the full variable domain: KAGVTQTPRYLIKTRGQQVTLSCSPISGHRSVSWYQQTPGQGLQFLFEYFSETQRNKGNFPGRFSGRQFSNSRSEMNVSTLELGDSALYLCASRGRGSRTEAFFGQGTRLTVV.

V is TRBV12-3 or TRBV12-4 and J is TRBJ1-2, with TRBD1 matching 8 bases. The CDR3 totals 13 residues. The J segment lost 8 bases and the V segment lost 5 bases, leaving 7 bases of the junction unmatched. The CDR3 is CASSRQGARGYTF. CDR3 in DNA: TGTGCCAGCAGTCGTCAGGGGGCTCGGGGCTACACCTTC.

The chain uses TRBV19 and TRBJ1-1; TRBD1 might be the D (5 bases). Trimming took 6 bases from V and 5 from J, leaving 25 bases between them. CDR3 length equals 17 residues. Germline CDR1 and CDR2: LNHDA and SQIVND (reference sequence). The CDR3 bases are TGTGCCAGTAGACATGGGGGGACGAAGGGCGCAGTTACTGAAGCTTTCTTT. Residues: CASRHGGTKGAVTEAFF. Filled out from reference TRBV19 and TRBJ1-1, the complete variable domain reads DGGITQSPKYLFRKEGQNVTLSCEQNLNHDAMYWYRQDPGQGLRLIYYSQIVNDFQKGDIAEGYSVSREKKESFPLTVTSAQKNPTAFYLCASRHGGTKGAVTEAFFGQGTRLTVV.

The sample holds one count of this clone. The chain has TRBV18 and TRBJ2-7; TRBD2 agrees at 11 bases. V was clipped by 0 bases and J by 0 bases; unmatched bases: 4. Germline CDR1 and CDR2: KGHSH and LQKENI. The CDR3 is 17 residues long. The DNA of the CDR3 is TGTGCCAGCTCACCACCCACTAGCGGGGGAAGCTCCTACGAGCAGTACTTC. This sequence encodes CASSPPTSGGSSYEQYF.

The V call is TRBV6-5, the J call TRBJ1-2; TRBD1 might be the D (6 bases). The CDR3 contains 12 residues. V was shortened by 8 bases and J by 6 bases, with 13 bases between the two germline ends. The V gene's germline CDR1 is MNHEY and CDR2 SVGAGI. The CDR3 bases are TGTGCCAGCCAACCCTACAGGGATGGCTACACCTTC. Translating it yields CASQPYRDGYTF.

This sequence joins TRBV5-6 and TRBJ2-3, with 9 bases lining up with TRBD1. The junction had 5 bases not matched to a gene; V was cut back by 4 bases and J by 5 bases. Germline V gives CDR1 SGHDT, CDR2 YYEEEE. CDR3 length: 14 amino acids. CDR3 sequence reads: CASSADRGGDTQYF. The CDR3 bases are TGTGCCAGCAGCGCCGACAGGGGGGGAGATACGCAGTATTTT.

This clone came up once. The chain links TRBV6-5 to TRBJ1-5; D gene unclear. The ends were cut back, 2 bases at V and 4 bases at J, with 9 bases in the middle. Germline assignment: CDR1 MNHEY and CDR2 SVGAGI. This CDR3 contains 14 residues. This CDR3 is CASSYAGGNQPQHF. CDR3 in DNA: TGTGCCAGCAGTTACGCGGGAGGGAATCAGCCCCAGCATTTT.

The V call is TRBV28, the J call TRBJ1-2; D gene uncertain. The germline V and J ends were trimmed by 6 bases and 2 bases, with 16 bases remaining between them. CDR1 is MDHEN and CDR2 is SYDVKM in the germline V gene. This CDR3 contains 15 residues. The CDR3 reads CASRPTSGGNYGYTF. DNA of the CDR3: TGTGCCAGCAGACCAACCTCGGGAGGGAACTATGGCTACACCTTC.

The rearrangement joins TRBV18 to TRBJ2-3; D is undetermined. Between the trimmed V and J ends, which lost 0 bases and 2 bases, there was a span of 6 bases. Germline CDR1 reads KGHSH; CDR2 reads LQKENI. The CDR3 runs 14 residues. CDR3 loop: CASSPPLDTDTQYF. The CDR3 region has the DNA TGTGCCAGCTCACCACCGTTAGACACAGATACGCAGTATTTT.

V usage is TRBV28 and J usage is TRBJ2-5; 7 bases align to TRBD2. Per the germline V gene, CDR1 is MDHEN and CDR2 is SYDVKM. V lost 4 bases, J lost 3 bases, and 14 bases stayed unmatched. The CDR3 length is 17 residues. CDR3 DNA: TGTGCCAGCAGTTCTCTTACGGGGGGAGTGAGAAAAGAGACCCAGTACTTC. Its translation: CASSSLTGGVRKETQYF. Supplemented by reference TRBV28 and TRBJ2-5, the full variable domain reads DVKVTQSSRYLVKRTGEKVFLECVQDMDHENMFWYRQDPGLGLRLIYFSYDVKMKEKGDIPEGYSVSREKKERFSLILESASTNQTSMYLCASSSLTGGVRKETQYFGPGTRLLVL.

In nucleotides, the CDR3 is TGTGCCAGCAGCTTACAGGGGCACAATCAGCCCCAGCATTTT. Amino acid sequence: CASSLQGHNQPQHF. The J gene is TRBJ1-5, the V gene TRBV27; TRBD1 matches at 7 bases. Germline V gene lookup returns CDR1 MNHEY and CDR2 SMNVEV (reference sequence). V was pared by 6 bases and J by 3 bases, with 5 bases of the junction left unmatched. This CDR3 region has 14 residues.

This chain links TRBV28 with TRBJ1-5; D ambiguous. The V end lost 3 bases, the J end lost 0 bases, and 15 bases lay between the germline ends. Germline-derived CDR1 and CDR2 are MDHEN and SYDVKM. The CDR3 is 17 amino acids. The CDR3: CASSFVESTLSNQPQHF. The CDR3 bases are TGTGCCAGCAGTTTTGTTGAATCGACACTTAGCAATCAGCCCCAGCATTTT.

The rearrangement links TRBV28 to TRBJ1-3, with unresolved D. Trimming shortened V by 2 bases and J by 2 bases, and 10 bases separated the two germline ends. This CDR3 has 15 residues. Germline CDR1 is MDHEN and CDR2 is SYDVKM. The CDR3 reads CASSLAGSAGNTIYF. Here the CDR3 DNA reads TGTGCCAGCAGTTTAGCGGGTTCAGCTGGAAACACCATATATTTT.

This chain uses TRBV11-2 with TRBJ1-2, with no clear D. Germline values: CDR1 SGHAT, CDR2 FQNNGV. V was trimmed by 7 bases and J by 8 bases, leaving 17 bases between them. This CDR3 has 13 residues. The CDR3 nucleotides are TGTGCCAGCATACCCTTAGTCCGAGGGGGCTACACCTTC. Translated: CASIPLVRGGYTF.